This T cell receptor (beta chain) originates from a study of regulatory T cells in long-lasting Graves disease. Trimming removed 8 bases from V and 6 bases from J, with 13 bases in between. There are 13 residues in the CDR3. With iRepertoire HTBI primers and Arm-PCR of CDR3 regions, TCR beta libraries were built. From the multiplex PCR reads, TCRdb called clonotypes with MiXCR, one entry per CDR3 protein. The profile shows around 240,000 distinct CDR3 sequences, 15% to 20% of them singletons. This clonotype showed up just once. The time point is: newly diagnosed GD, antithyroid drugs for less than 3 months. Following extraction of RNA from PBMCs, that RNA was used to make the TCR library. The same sample was also used in a study of T cells in Graves' hyperthyroidism and ophthalmopathy.

The sequenced sample was peripheral blood mononuclear cells (PBMCs), obtained at new diagnosis, from a patient treated with antithyroid drugs. V usage is TRBV12-3 or TRBV12-4 and J usage is TRBJ2-2; D is unclear. This receptor was identified in a woman in her thirties with Graves disease. The CDR3 coding sequence is TGTGCCAGCCAATCACGCGGTGCCGGGGAGCTGTTTTTT. Translated: CASQSRGAGELFF.